The clone carrying this T cell receptor beta chain was observed a handful of times. Its antigen is undetermined. The data derive from a study of T cell responses to AZD1222 COVID-19 vaccine. This CDR3 has 14 amino acids. Germline CDR1 is MDHEN and CDR2 is SYDVKM. V lost 3 bases, J lost 4 bases, and 10 bases lay in between. Repertoires were generated with immunoSEQ multiplex PCR, while TCRdb's copy carries only in-frame clones and drops some. The sample has 95,000 to 150,000 clones, roughly 84% seen once. Overall study findings and caveats: Donors skewed white British and female; clonal diversity was possibly underestimated.

The chain combines TRBV28 with TRBJ2-1; TRBD2 is a possible D gene (7 bases). Sequenced here: peripheral blood, sampled on day 0 of AZD1222 vaccination. The source of this sequence is an adult in good health. The CDR3 coding sequence is TGTGCCAGCAGTTTGGGGGGGCGTTACAATGAGCAGTTCTTC. Encoded protein: CASSLGGRYNEQFF.